The entry below describes one T cell receptor (beta chain). Its antigen is unidentified. This entry comes from a study of cytotoxic CD8 clonotypes in ibrutinib-treated CLL. Study results and limitations: The public clonotypes identified were infrequent and showed contraction or stability on treatment. Clonality showed a rise at ibrutinib response that reversed toward baseline at progression.

Here immunoSEQ multiplex PCR was the method, and the copy in TCRdb shows in-frame clones only, minus some. This sample yields about 50,000 clones, of which approximately 87% are seen a single time; roughly 22% belongs to the top ten. The CDR3 is 15 amino acids. Germline-derived CDR1 and CDR2 are GTSNPN and SVGIG (reference sequence). Losses at the gene ends were 5 bases for V and 4 bases for J; bases not matched to a gene: 9. The clonotype originates from a human donor with chronic lymphocytic leukemia. This rearrangement joins TRBV30 to TRBJ2-7, with 12 bases matching TRBD1. The sequencing here drew on PBMCs, taken after 24 months of ibrutinib treatment. CDR3 residues: CAWGWRDRGRYEQYF. The CDR3 nucleotides read TGTGCCTGGGGCTGGCGGGACAGGGGGCGATACGAGCAGTACTTC.